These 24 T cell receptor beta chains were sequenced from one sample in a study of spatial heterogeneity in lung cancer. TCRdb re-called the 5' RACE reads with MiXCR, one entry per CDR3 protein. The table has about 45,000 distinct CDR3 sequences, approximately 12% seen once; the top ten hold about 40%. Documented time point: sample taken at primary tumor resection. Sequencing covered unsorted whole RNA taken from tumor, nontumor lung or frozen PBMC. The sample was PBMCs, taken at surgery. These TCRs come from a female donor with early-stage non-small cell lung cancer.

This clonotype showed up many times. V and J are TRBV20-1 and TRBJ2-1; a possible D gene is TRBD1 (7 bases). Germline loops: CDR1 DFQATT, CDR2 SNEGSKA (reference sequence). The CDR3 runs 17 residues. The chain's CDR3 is CSGDRAGTGSFYNEQFF. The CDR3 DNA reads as TGCAGCGGGGACAGAGCCGGGACTGGGTCATTCTACAATGAGCAGTTCTTC.

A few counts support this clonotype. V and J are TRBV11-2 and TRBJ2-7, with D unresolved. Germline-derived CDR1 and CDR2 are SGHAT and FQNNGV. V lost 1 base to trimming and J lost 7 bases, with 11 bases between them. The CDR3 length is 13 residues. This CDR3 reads CASSLVGLGEQYF. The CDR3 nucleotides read TGTGCCAGCAGCTTAGTTGGCCTAGGGGAGCAGTACTTC.

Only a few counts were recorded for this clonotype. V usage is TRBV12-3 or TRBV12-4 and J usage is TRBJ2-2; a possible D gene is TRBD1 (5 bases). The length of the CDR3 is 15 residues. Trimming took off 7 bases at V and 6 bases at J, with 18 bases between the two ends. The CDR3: CASILGRPRAGELFF. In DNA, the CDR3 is TGTGCCAGCATCCTGGGGCGTCCTAGGGCCGGGGAGCTGTTTTTT.

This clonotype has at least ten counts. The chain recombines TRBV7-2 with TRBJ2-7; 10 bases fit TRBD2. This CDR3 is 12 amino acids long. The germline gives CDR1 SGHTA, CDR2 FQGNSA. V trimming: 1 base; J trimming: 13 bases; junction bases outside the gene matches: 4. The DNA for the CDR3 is TGTGCCAGCAGCTTAGGAAGCGGGGGGGACTACTTC. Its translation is CASSLGSGGDYF.

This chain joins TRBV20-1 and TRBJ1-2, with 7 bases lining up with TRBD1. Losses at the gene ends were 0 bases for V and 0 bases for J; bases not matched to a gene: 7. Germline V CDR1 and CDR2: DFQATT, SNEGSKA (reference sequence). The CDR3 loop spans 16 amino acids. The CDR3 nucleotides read TGCAGTGCTAGAGAGGGGGGGACAGCTACTAACTATGGCTACACCTTC. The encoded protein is CSAREGGTATNYGYTF.

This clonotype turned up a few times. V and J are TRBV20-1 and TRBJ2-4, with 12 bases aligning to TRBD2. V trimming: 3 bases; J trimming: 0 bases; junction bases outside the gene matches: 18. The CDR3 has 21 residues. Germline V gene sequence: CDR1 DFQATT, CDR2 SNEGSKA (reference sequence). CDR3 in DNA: TGCAGTGCTAGGGGTTCGGTTTTTCCCACTAGCGGGGGGCTAGCCAAAAACATTCAGTACTTC. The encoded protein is CSARGSVFPTSGGLAKNIQYF.

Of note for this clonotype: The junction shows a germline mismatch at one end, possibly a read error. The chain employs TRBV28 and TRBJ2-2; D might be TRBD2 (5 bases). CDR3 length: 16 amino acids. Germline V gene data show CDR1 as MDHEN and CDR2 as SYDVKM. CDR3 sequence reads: CAINPEGLLNTEELFF. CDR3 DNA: TGTGCCATCAATCCCGAGGGTTTATTGAACACCGAGGAGCTGTTTTTT.

CDR3 in DNA: TGCGCCAGCAGCCACCAGACAGGGGGCTTATCCTACAATGAGCAGTTCTTC. Amino acid sequence: CASSHQTGGLSYNEQFF. This sequence joins TRBV5-1 and TRBJ2-1, with 10 bases matching TRBD1. V was pared by 4 bases and J by 1 base, with 8 bases of the junction left unmatched. The CDR3 totals 17 residues. The germline V gene encodes CDR1 SGHRS and CDR2 YFSETQ.

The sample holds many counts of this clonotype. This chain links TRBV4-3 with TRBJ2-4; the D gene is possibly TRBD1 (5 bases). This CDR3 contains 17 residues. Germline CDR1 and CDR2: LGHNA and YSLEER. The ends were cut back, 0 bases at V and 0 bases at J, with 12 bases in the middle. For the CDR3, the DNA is TGCGCCAGCAGCCAAGATAGACAGCATCCAGCCAAAAACATTCAGTACTTC. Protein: CASSQDRQHPAKNIQYF.

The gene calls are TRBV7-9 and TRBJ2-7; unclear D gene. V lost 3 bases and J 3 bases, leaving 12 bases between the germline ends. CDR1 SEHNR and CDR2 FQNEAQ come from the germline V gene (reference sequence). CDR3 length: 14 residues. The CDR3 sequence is CASSLGLEGYEQYF. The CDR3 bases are TGTGCCAGCAGCTTGGGTTTAGAAGGCTACGAGCAGTACTTC.

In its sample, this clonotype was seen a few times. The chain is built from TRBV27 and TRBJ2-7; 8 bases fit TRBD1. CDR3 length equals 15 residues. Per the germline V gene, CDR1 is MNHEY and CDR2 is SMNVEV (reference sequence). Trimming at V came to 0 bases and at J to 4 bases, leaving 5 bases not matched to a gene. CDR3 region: CASSLSAGGSYEQYF. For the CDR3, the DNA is TGTGCCAGCAGTTTATCCGCAGGGGGCAGTTACGAGCAGTACTTC.

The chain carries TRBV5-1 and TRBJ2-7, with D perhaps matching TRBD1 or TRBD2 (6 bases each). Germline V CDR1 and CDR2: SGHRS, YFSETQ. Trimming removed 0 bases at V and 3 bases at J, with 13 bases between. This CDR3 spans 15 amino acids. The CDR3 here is CASSLDGGVIYEQYF. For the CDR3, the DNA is TGCGCCAGCAGCTTGGACGGGGGCGTTATCTACGAGCAGTACTTC.

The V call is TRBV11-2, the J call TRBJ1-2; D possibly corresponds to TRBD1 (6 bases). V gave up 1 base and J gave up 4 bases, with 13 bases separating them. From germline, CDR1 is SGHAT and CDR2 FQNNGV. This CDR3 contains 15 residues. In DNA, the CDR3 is TGTGCCAGCAGCTTAGGGGGGGGGGCAAGCTATGGCTACACCTTC. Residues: CASSLGGGASYGYTF.

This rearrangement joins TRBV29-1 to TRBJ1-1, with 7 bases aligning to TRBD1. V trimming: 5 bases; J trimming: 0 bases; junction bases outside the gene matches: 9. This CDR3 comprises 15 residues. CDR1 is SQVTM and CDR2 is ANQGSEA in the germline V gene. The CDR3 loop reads CSVLPQGHMNTEAFF. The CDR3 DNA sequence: TGCAGCGTTCTCCCACAGGGGCACATGAACACTGAAGCTTTCTTT.

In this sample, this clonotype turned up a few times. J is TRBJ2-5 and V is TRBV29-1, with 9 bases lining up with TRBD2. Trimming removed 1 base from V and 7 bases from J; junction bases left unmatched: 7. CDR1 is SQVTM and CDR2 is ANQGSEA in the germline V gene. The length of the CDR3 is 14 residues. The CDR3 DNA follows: TGCAGCGTTGAAGGGGCGGGGGGGTTGGTGACCCAGTACTTC. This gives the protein CSVEGAGGLVTQYF.

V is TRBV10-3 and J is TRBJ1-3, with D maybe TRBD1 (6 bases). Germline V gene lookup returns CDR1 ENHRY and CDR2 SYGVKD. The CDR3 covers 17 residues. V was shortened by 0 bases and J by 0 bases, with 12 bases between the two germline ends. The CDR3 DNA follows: TGTGCCATCAGTGAGTCCCCGGGACACCGCTCTGGAAACACCATATATTTT. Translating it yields CAISESPGHRSGNTIYF.

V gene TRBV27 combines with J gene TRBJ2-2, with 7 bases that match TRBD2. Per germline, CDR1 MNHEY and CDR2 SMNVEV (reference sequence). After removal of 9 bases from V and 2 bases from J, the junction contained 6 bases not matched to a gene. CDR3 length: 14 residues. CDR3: CASGGGVNTGELFF. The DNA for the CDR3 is TGTGCCAGTGGGGGGGGGGTCAACACCGGGGAGCTGTTTTTT.

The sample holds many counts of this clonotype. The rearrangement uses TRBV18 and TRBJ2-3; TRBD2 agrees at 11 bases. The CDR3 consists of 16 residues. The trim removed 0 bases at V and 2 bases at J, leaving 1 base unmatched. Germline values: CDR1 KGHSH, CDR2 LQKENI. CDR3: CASSPPGLAATDTQYF. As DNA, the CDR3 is TGTGCCAGCTCACCACCGGGACTAGCGGCCACAGATACGCAGTATTTT.

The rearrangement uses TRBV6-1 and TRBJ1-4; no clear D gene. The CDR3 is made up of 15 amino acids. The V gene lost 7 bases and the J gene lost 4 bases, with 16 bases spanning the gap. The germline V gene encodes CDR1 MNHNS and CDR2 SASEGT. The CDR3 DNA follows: TGTGCCAGCACGCTCAGAAGATATTATAATGAAAAACTGTTTTTT. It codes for CASTLRRYYNEKLFF.

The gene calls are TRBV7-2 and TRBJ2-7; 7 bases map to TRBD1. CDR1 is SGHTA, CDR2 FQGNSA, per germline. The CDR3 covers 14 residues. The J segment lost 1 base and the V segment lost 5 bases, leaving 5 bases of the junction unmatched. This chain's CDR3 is CASSTRQGSYEQYF. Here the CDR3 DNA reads TGTGCCAGCAGCACTCGACAGGGATCCTACGAGCAGTACTTC.

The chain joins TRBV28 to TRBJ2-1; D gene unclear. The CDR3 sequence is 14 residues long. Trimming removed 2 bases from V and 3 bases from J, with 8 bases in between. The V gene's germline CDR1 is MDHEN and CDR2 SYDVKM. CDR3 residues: CASSLPINYNEQFF. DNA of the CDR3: TGTGCCAGCAGTTTACCTATAAACTACAATGAGCAGTTCTTC.

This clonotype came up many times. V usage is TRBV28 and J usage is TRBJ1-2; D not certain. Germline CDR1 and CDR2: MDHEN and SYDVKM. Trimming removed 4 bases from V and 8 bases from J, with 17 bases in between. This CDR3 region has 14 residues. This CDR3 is CASSSRTGLGGYTF. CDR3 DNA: TGTGCCAGCAGTTCTCGGACGGGGTTGGGGGGCTACACCTTC.

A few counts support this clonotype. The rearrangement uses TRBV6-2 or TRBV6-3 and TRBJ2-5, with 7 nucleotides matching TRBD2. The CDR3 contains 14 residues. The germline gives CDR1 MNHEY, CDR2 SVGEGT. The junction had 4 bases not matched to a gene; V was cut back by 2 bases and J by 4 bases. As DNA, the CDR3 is TGTGCCAGCAGTTACGCGACGGGGGGAGAGACCCAGTACTTC. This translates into CASSYATGGETQYF.

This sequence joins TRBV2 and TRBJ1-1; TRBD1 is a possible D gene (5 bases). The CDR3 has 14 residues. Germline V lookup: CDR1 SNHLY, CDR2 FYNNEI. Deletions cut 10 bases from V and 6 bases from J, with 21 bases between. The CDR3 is CAIRNPGEGAEAFF. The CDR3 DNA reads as TGTGCCATCCGGAATCCGGGGGAAGGCGCTGAAGCTTTCTTT.